This T cell receptor (beta chain) emerged from a study of CD8 T cells in ankylosing spondylitis. Preparation of TCR beta libraries was done by quantitative 5'-RACE with molecular barcodes. TCRdb re-called the 5' RACE reads through MiXCR, storing one row per CDR3 protein. This sample carries under 150,000 distinct CDR3 sequences, roughly an eighth of them seen once, and the ten largest clones take about 4%. Germline V lookup: CDR1 MNHNY, CDR2 SVGAGI (reference sequence). V shed 0 bases and J shed 8 bases, with 4 bases lying between them. The CDR3 has 11 residues. This clonotype was seen repeatedly, ten times or more.

The genes are TRBV6-6 and TRBJ1-2; D not certain. Material: blood, either unsorted or a sorted T cell fraction (not recorded which). This clonotype was obtained from a female donor with ankylosing spondylitis or in good health (not recorded which). CDR3 sequence (DNA): TGTGCCAGCAGTTACTCGCTCGGCTACACCTTC. It yields the protein CASSYSLGYTF.